This T cell receptor beta chain was sequenced during a study of control samples from healthy donors and cancer patients. Clones were read by immunoSEQ multiplex PCR, and TCRdb kept only the in-frame ones, dropping some. The sample includes about 54,000 clones, around 97% of them seen just once. This clone was counted once. A read error may account for a junction end that differs from germline. The CDR3 is made up of 15 amino acids. In germline, CDR1 is SNHLY, CDR2 FYNNEI. The chain carries TRBV2 and TRBJ1-5, with 8 bases identical to TRBD1. The receptor was isolated from a woman aged 25 to 39 in good health. Material: blood. CDR3 in amino acids: CAGRSGTGDNQPQHF. DNA of the CDR3: TGTGCCGGCAGGTCCGGGACAGGCGACAATCAGCCCCAGCATTTT.